Listed below are T cell receptor beta chains from one sample, sequenced in a study of technical replicates of blood from a few donors. Profiling relied on immunoSEQ multiplex PCR, and the TCRdb table lists in-frame clones only, not all of them. This table has roughly 90,000 clones, about nine tenths appearing once. Sequencing was carried out using T cells isolated from PBMCs. These TCRs come from a human donor in good health. Each CDR3 is given without its conserved first and last residue. Where a row states a size, it is once, few, many or the class of an expanded clone; other rows omit it.

once 12 TRBJ2-1 TRBV5-4 ASSFPSGGNEQF
- 9 TRBJ1-2 TRBV6-6 ASTQQGPYT
- 14 TRBJ1-2 TRBV27 ASSRSSWFWNYGYT
- 13 TRBJ2-7 TRBV6-1 ASSETATRDYEQY
- 10 TRBJ2-1 TRBV30 ASSLANNEQF
few 12 TRBJ2-7 TRBV9 ASSVDRGLYEQY
- 12 TRBJ1-2 TRBV11-2 ASSRGEGYYGYT
- 10 TRBJ1-5 TRBV19 ASSTISGPQH
- 11 TRBJ2-7 TRBV28 ASSRTVTYEQY
once 11 TRBJ2-2 TRBV9 ASSVVSAGELF
- 13 TRBJ2-7 TRBV5-6 ASSLGDRGLNEQY
once 15 TRBJ2-1 TRBV12-1 ASSPGLAEPTYNEQF
- 17 TRBJ2-7 TRBV18 ASSPPVDSGGDISYEQY
- 13 TRBJ1-1 TRBV5-1 ASSFGGIMNTEAF
- 12 TRBJ1-1 TRBV2 ASFPRTGGTEAF
once 11 TRBJ2-7 TRBV6-1 ASSEARQREQY
- 11 TRBJ1-1 TRBV28 ASTRVYNTEAF
- 15 TRBJ2-4 TRBV7-9 ASSLRGTGFPKNIQY
- 15 TRBJ2-7 TRBV27 ASSLEAPGLAGGEQY
- 13 TRBJ2-1 TRBV19 ASSLKSSEGGEQF